The rows below give T cell receptor beta chains drawn from one sample of a study of tumor-infiltrating lymphocytes in primary liver carcinoma. One entry per CDR3 protein, called by TCRdb with MiXCR from the multiplex PCR reads. Counted here are 310,000 or so distinct CDR3 sequences, around 50% occurring once; the ten biggest clones make up over 15%. The sequenced material came from peripheral blood. Receptors originate from a woman under 40 with primary liver carcinoma and hepatitis B virus infection. Both conserved end residues are part of each CDR3. The D gene is left open where the match is weak. Clone size is shown for a subset of rows, as once, few, many or a class of expanded clone.

j_call: TRBJ2-2
d_call: -
cdr3_length: 15
v_call: TRBV12-3/TRBV12-4
clone_size: few
cdr3_aa: CASRGDRGYTGELFF
cdr3_nt: TGTGCCAGCAGGGGGGACCGGGGCTACACCGGGGAGCTGTTTTTT

j_call: TRBJ2-7
d_call: TRBD2
cdr3_length: 14
v_call: TRBV7-9
clone_size: -
cdr3_aa: CASTQAGGVNEQYF
cdr3_nt: TGTGCCAGCACCCAAGCGGGAGGGGTCAACGAGCAGTACTTC

j_call: TRBJ1-1
d_call: -
cdr3_length: 12
v_call: TRBV12-3/TRBV12-4
clone_size: -
cdr3_aa: CASSFAGTEAFF
cdr3_nt: TGTGCCAGCAGTTTTGCGGGCACTGAAGCTTTCTTT

j_call: TRBJ2-7
d_call: TRBD1
cdr3_length: 14
v_call: TRBV7-8
clone_size: -
cdr3_aa: CASSVRDSPNEQYF
cdr3_nt: TGTGCCAGCAGCGTCCGGGACAGCCCCAACGAGCAGTACTTC

j_call: TRBJ2-5
d_call: -
cdr3_length: 15
v_call: TRBV4-3
clone_size: few
cdr3_aa: CASSQIGGLGETQYF
cdr3_nt: TGCGCCAGCAGCCAGATCGGGGGCCTGGGAGAGACCCAGTACTTC

j_call: TRBJ2-1
d_call: TRBD2
cdr3_length: 15
v_call: TRBV14
clone_size: -
cdr3_aa: CASSRGLVGGDEQSF
cdr3_nt: TGTGCCAGCAGCCGGGGACTAGTGGGAGGGGATGAGCAGTCCTTC

j_call: TRBJ1-1
d_call: -
cdr3_length: 16
v_call: TRBV11-2
clone_size: -
cdr3_aa: CASSFVAVPSQAEAFF
cdr3_nt: TGTGCCAGCAGCTTTGTGGCGGTCCCATCCCAAGCTGAAGCTTTCTTT

j_call: TRBJ1-1
d_call: -
cdr3_length: 16
v_call: TRBV6-6
clone_size: -
cdr3_aa: CASIPSGGLMNTEAFF
cdr3_nt: TGTGCCAGCATCCCCAGTGGGGGGCTCATGAACACTGAAGCTTTCTTT

j_call: TRBJ2-1
d_call: -
cdr3_length: 13
v_call: TRBV12-3/TRBV12-4
clone_size: -
cdr3_aa: CASSIPLANEQFF
cdr3_nt: TGTGCCAGCAGTATCCCGCTTGCCAATGAGCAGTTCTTC

j_call: TRBJ2-1
d_call: -
cdr3_length: 16
v_call: TRBV12-3/TRBV12-4
clone_size: -
cdr3_aa: CASRFLVGISYNEQFF
cdr3_nt: TGTGCCAGCAGGTTTTTAGTGGGGATCTCCTACAATGAGCAGTTCTTC

j_call: TRBJ2-2
d_call: TRBD2
cdr3_length: 18
v_call: TRBV5-1
clone_size: -
cdr3_aa: CASSLATSWAPNTGELFF
cdr3_nt: TGCGCCAGCAGCTTGGCGACTAGCTGGGCACCGAACACCGGGGAGCTGTTTTTT

j_call: TRBJ2-5
d_call: -
cdr3_length: 12
v_call: TRBV28
clone_size: many
cdr3_aa: CASSLRGETQYF
cdr3_nt: TGTGCCAGCAGCCTACGGGGAGAGACCCAGTACTTC

j_call: TRBJ1-5
d_call: -
cdr3_length: 16
v_call: TRBV7-9
clone_size: -
cdr3_aa: CASSLARGGVTDTQHF
cdr3_nt: TGTGCCAGCAGCTTAGCGCGGGGGGGAGTCACAGATACGCAGCATTTT

j_call: TRBJ1-3
d_call: -
cdr3_length: 14
v_call: TRBV5-4
clone_size: -
cdr3_aa: CASSRGVSGNTIYF
cdr3_nt: TGTGCCAGCAGTCGTGGGGTGTCTGGAAACACCATATATTTT

j_call: TRBJ2-5
d_call: -
cdr3_length: 19
v_call: TRBV7-9
clone_size: once
cdr3_aa: CASSLAGSGSPRFQETQYF
cdr3_nt: TGTGCCAGCAGCTTAGCCGGGTCCGGGTCCCCAAGGTTCCAAGAGACCCAGTACTTC

j_call: TRBJ2-3
d_call: -
cdr3_length: 15
v_call: TRBV11-1
clone_size: -
cdr3_aa: CASSLVMGDTDTQYF
cdr3_nt: TGTGCCAGCAGCTTAGTGATGGGAGACACAGATACGCAGTATTTT

j_call: TRBJ2-3
d_call: -
cdr3_length: 12
v_call: TRBV7-8
clone_size: few
cdr3_aa: CASSLSGNAQYF
cdr3_nt: TGTGCCAGCAGCTTATCAGGGAATGCTCAGTATTTT

j_call: TRBJ2-2
d_call: -
cdr3_length: 15
v_call: TRBV5-5
clone_size: many
cdr3_aa: CASSLDPDPSGELFF
cdr3_nt: TGTGCCAGCAGCTTGGATCCAGATCCTTCCGGGGAGCTGTTTTTT

j_call: TRBJ2-1
d_call: TRBD2
cdr3_length: 17
v_call: TRBV28
clone_size: -
cdr3_aa: CASSFNLAGGLYNEQFF
cdr3_nt: TGTGCCAGCAGTTTTAATCTCGCGGGAGGGCTCTACAATGAGCAGTTCTTC

j_call: TRBJ2-1
d_call: TRBD2
cdr3_length: 16
v_call: TRBV4-1
clone_size: -
cdr3_aa: CASSQDRTSGHNEQLF
cdr3_nt: TGCGCCAGCAGCCAAGATCGCACTAGCGGACACAATGAGCAGCTCTTC

j_call: TRBJ2-1
d_call: TRBD2
cdr3_length: 15
v_call: TRBV29-1
clone_size: -
cdr3_aa: CSVTPGSGGPNEQSF
cdr3_nt: TGCAGCGTGACCCCAGGTAGCGGGGGACCTAATGAACAGTCCTTC

j_call: TRBJ2-3
d_call: TRBD2
cdr3_length: 15
v_call: TRBV6-2/TRBV6-3
clone_size: -
cdr3_aa: CASSRLAGVRDTHYF
cdr3_nt: TGTGCCAGCAGTCGATTAGCGGGAGTTAGAGATACGCACTATTTT

j_call: TRBJ2-1
d_call: -
cdr3_length: 13
v_call: TRBV30
clone_size: few
cdr3_aa: CAWSIASGSPPIF
cdr3_nt: TGTGCCTGGAGTATAGCAAGTGGGAGCCCCCCAATCTTC

j_call: TRBJ2-5
d_call: TRBD1
cdr3_length: 15
v_call: TRBV4-1
clone_size: many
cdr3_aa: CASSQLTGGKETQYF
cdr3_nt: TGCGCCAGCAGCCAATTGACAGGGGGGAAAGAGACCCAGTACTTC

j_call: TRBJ2-4
d_call: -
cdr3_length: 13
v_call: TRBV12-3/TRBV12-4
clone_size: -
cdr3_aa: CASSRMQGDIQCF
cdr3_nt: TGTGCCAGCAGCCGCATGCAAGGGGACATTCAGTGCTTC

j_call: TRBJ1-1
d_call: -
cdr3_length: 14
v_call: TRBV12-3/TRBV12-4
clone_size: -
cdr3_aa: CASSPGTGITEAFF
cdr3_nt: TGTGCCAGCAGTCCAGGGACGGGGATCACTGAAGCTTTCTTT

j_call: TRBJ2-1
d_call: TRBD2
cdr3_length: 13
v_call: TRBV7-3
clone_size: -
cdr3_aa: CASCSTTSGEQFF
cdr3_nt: TGTGCCAGCTGCTCGACGACTAGCGGAGAGCAGTTCTTC

j_call: TRBJ2-1
d_call: -
cdr3_length: 15
v_call: TRBV11-3
clone_size: many
cdr3_aa: CASSPRGAPGDEQFF
cdr3_nt: TGTGCCAGCAGCCCTCGTGGGGCCCCGGGCGATGAGCAGTTCTTC

j_call: TRBJ2-3
d_call: -
cdr3_length: 14
v_call: TRBV6-5
clone_size: many
cdr3_aa: CASSYSEVGDTQYF
cdr3_nt: TGTGCCAGCAGTTACTCCGAAGTGGGAGATACGCAGTATTTT

j_call: TRBJ2-1
d_call: TRBD1
cdr3_length: 14
v_call: TRBV6-1
clone_size: -
cdr3_aa: CASTRDRTYNEQFF
cdr3_nt: TGTGCCAGCACACGGGACAGAACATATAATGAGCAGTTCTTC

j_call: TRBJ2-7
d_call: -
cdr3_length: 14
v_call: TRBV10-3
clone_size: -
cdr3_aa: CAISDLGSSYEQYF
cdr3_nt: TGTGCCATCAGTGATCTCGGGAGCTCCTACGAGCAGTACTTC

j_call: TRBJ2-7
d_call: TRBD2
cdr3_length: 14
v_call: TRBV4-1
clone_size: -
cdr3_aa: CASSPRLAGVEQSF
cdr3_nt: TGCGCCAGCAGCCCCCGCCTAGCGGGAGTAGAGCAGTCCTTC

j_call: TRBJ1-1
d_call: -
cdr3_length: 13
v_call: TRBV6-5
clone_size: -
cdr3_aa: CASSYYQESEAFF
cdr3_nt: TGTGCCAGCAGTTACTACCAGGAATCCGAAGCTTTCTTT

j_call: TRBJ2-1
d_call: -
cdr3_length: 13
v_call: TRBV11-3
clone_size: -
cdr3_aa: CASSSWGRGERFF
cdr3_nt: TGTGCCAGCAGCTCCTGGGGGAGAGGTGAGCGATTCTTC

j_call: TRBJ2-2
d_call: TRBD2
cdr3_length: 16
v_call: TRBV19
clone_size: few
cdr3_aa: CASIGLAERNTGELFF
cdr3_nt: TGTGCCAGTATTGGACTAGCAGAGAGGAACACCGGGGAGCTGTTTTTT

j_call: TRBJ2-4
d_call: -
cdr3_length: 11
v_call: TRBV29-1
clone_size: -
cdr3_aa: CSVDNGRIQYF
cdr3_nt: TGCAGTGTGGATAACGGGCGCATTCAGTACTTC

j_call: TRBJ2-1
d_call: -
cdr3_length: 13
v_call: TRBV11-3
clone_size: -
cdr3_aa: CASSSQCANEQFF
cdr3_nt: TGTGCCAGCAGCTCCCAATGTGCAAATGAGCAGTTCTTC

j_call: TRBJ2-7
d_call: -
cdr3_length: 13
v_call: TRBV4-1
clone_size: few
cdr3_aa: CASSQELTYEQYF
cdr3_nt: TGCGCCAGCAGCCAAGAGCTTACCTACGAGCAGTACTTC

j_call: TRBJ2-7
d_call: -
cdr3_length: 15
v_call: TRBV4-2
clone_size: many
cdr3_aa: CASSPSDASRSEQYF
cdr3_nt: TGTGCCAGCAGCCCATCGGACGCTTCTAGGTCGGAGCAGTACTTC

j_call: TRBJ2-1
d_call: TRBD1
cdr3_length: 16
v_call: TRBV5-6
clone_size: once
cdr3_aa: CASSYLRQGAVNEQFF
cdr3_nt: TGTGCCAGCAGCTATCTTAGACAGGGGGCGGTCAATGAGCAGTTCTTC

j_call: TRBJ1-2
d_call: -
cdr3_length: 14
v_call: TRBV12-3/TRBV12-4
clone_size: few
cdr3_aa: CASSLASSNYGYTF
cdr3_nt: TGTGCCAGCAGTTTAGCAAGCTCTAACTATGGCTACACCTTC

j_call: TRBJ2-7
d_call: TRBD1
cdr3_length: 14
v_call: TRBV7-9
clone_size: -
cdr3_aa: CASSHSTGVHEQYF
cdr3_nt: TGTGCCAGCAGCCATAGCACAGGGGTTCACGAGCAGTACTTC

j_call: TRBJ2-7
d_call: -
cdr3_length: 13
v_call: TRBV28
clone_size: -
cdr3_aa: CASSPSGYYEQYF
cdr3_nt: TGTGCCAGCAGTCCTTCCGGGTACTACGAGCAGTACTTC

j_call: TRBJ2-5
d_call: TRBD2
cdr3_length: 15
v_call: TRBV12-3/TRBV12-4
clone_size: -
cdr3_aa: CAISSVPRGGETQYF
cdr3_nt: TGTGCCATCAGTTCCGTCCCCCGGGGGGGAGAGACCCAGTACTTC

j_call: TRBJ2-3
d_call: TRBD1
cdr3_length: 12
v_call: TRBV7-8
clone_size: -
cdr3_aa: CASKQGADTQYF
cdr3_nt: TGTGCCAGTAAACAGGGGGCTGATACGCAGTATTTT

j_call: TRBJ2-1
d_call: -
cdr3_length: 13
v_call: TRBV29-1
clone_size: -
cdr3_aa: CSASRRSYNEQFF
cdr3_nt: TGTAGCGCTAGCAGGCGGTCCTACAATGAGCAGTTCTTC

j_call: TRBJ2-2
d_call: -
cdr3_length: 16
v_call: TRBV19
clone_size: -
cdr3_aa: CASSRADSANTGELFF
cdr3_nt: TGTGCCAGTAGTAGGGCCGACAGTGCGAACACCGGGGAGCTGTTTTTT

j_call: TRBJ2-4
d_call: TRBD2
cdr3_length: 17
v_call: TRBV5-6
clone_size: -
cdr3_aa: CASSSIAGVGAKNIQYF
cdr3_nt: TGTGCCAGCAGCTCAATAGCGGGAGTCGGAGCCAAAAACATTCAGTACTTC

j_call: TRBJ2-5
d_call: -
cdr3_length: 14
v_call: TRBV10-3
clone_size: once
cdr3_aa: CAIGSGGVQETQYF
cdr3_nt: TGTGCCATCGGCTCAGGAGGAGTCCAAGAGACCCAGTACTTC

j_call: TRBJ1-5
d_call: -
cdr3_length: 16
v_call: TRBV4-1
clone_size: few
cdr3_aa: CASSQLTVSGNQPQHF
cdr3_nt: TGCGCCAGCAGCCAATTGACAGTCTCTGGCAATCAGCCCCAGCATTTT

j_call: TRBJ2-3
d_call: -
cdr3_length: 12
v_call: TRBV11-2
clone_size: many
cdr3_aa: CASSLMGDTQYF
cdr3_nt: TGTGCCAGCAGCTTAATGGGGGATACGCAGTATTTT

j_call: TRBJ2-5
d_call: -
cdr3_length: 14
v_call: TRBV6-5
clone_size: -
cdr3_aa: CASTPTGAEETQYF
cdr3_nt: TGTGCCAGCACCCCCACGGGAGCCGAAGAGACCCAGTACTTC

j_call: TRBJ2-7
d_call: -
cdr3_length: 13
v_call: TRBV4-3
clone_size: once
cdr3_aa: CASGHTFGARQYF
cdr3_nt: TGCGCCAGCGGCCATACTTTCGGGGCGCGTCAGTACTTC